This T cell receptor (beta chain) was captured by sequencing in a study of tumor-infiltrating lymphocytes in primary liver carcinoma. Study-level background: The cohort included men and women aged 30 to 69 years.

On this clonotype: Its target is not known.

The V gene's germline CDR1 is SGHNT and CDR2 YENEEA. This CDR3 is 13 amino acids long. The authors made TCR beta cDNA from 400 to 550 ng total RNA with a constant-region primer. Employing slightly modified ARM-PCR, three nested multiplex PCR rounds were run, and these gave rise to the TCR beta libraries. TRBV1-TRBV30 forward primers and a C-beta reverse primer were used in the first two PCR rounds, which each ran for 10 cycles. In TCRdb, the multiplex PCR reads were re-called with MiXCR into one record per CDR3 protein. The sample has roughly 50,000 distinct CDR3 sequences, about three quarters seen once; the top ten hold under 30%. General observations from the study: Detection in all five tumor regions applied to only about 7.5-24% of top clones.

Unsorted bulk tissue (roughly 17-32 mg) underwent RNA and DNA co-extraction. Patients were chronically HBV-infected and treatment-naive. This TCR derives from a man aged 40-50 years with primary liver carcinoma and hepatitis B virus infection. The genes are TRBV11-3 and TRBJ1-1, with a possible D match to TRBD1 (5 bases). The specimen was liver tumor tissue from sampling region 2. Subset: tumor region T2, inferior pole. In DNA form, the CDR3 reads TGTGTTAGCAGCTTAGCGGGGGGGACTGAAGCTTTCTTT. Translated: CVSSLAGGTEAFF.